These 28 T cell receptor beta chains were sequenced from one sample in a study of CD8+ T cells in alopecia areata. TCR sequencing used cDNA made by reverse transcription of extracted RNA. Repertoires were generated with immunoSEQ multiplex PCR, while TCRdb's copy carries only in-frame clones and drops some. The sample carries under 300,000 clones, around three fifths recorded once. Treatment: oral pan-JAK inhibitor, 5-10 mg twice daily. The source material was CD4+ T cells sorted from blood, sampled between weeks 51 and 54, from a patient treated with tofacitinib. These receptors were collected from a human donor with alopecia areata.

Only a few counts were recorded for this clone. The genes are TRBV30 and TRBJ1-4; tentative D call: TRBD1 (5 bases). Trimming stripped 0 bases from V and 3 bases from J, with 17 bases between. In germline, CDR1 is GTSNPN, CDR2 SVGIG (reference sequence). CDR3 length: 17 amino acids. CDR3: CAWSVSSGQGPNEKLFF. CDR3 bases: TGTGCCTGGAGTGTGAGCTCAGGACAAGGCCCTAATGAAAAACTGTTTTTT.

The chain combines TRBV6-5 with TRBJ1-2; D unclear. CDR3 length equals 15 residues. V was trimmed by 2 bases and J by 2 bases, leaving 12 bases between them. CDR1 MNHEY and CDR2 SVGAGI come from the germline V gene. The CDR3 here is CASSYGRGFNYGYTF. Here the CDR3 DNA reads TGTGCCAGCAGTTACGGCAGAGGGTTCAACTATGGCTACACCTTC.

The rearrangement uses TRBV5-1 and TRBJ1-6, with D hard to call. Germline V gene data show CDR1 as SGHRS and CDR2 as YFSETQ. Trimming left V 0 bases short and J 6 bases short, with 7 bases between. The CDR3 sequence is 14 residues long. The CDR3 coding sequence is TGCGCCAGCAGCTTGGAGTGGTCTAATTCACCCCTCCACTTT. This gives the protein CASSLEWSNSPLHF.

V gene TRBV29-1 combines with J gene TRBJ1-2, with a tentative D call TRBD1 (6 bases). V was shortened by 7 bases and J by 3 bases, with 18 bases between the two germline ends. Germline values: CDR1 SQVTM, CDR2 ANQGSEA. CDR3 length: 14 residues. The CDR3 DNA is TGCAGCGCCGGTCGGGGGGACACTTACTATGGCTACACCTTC. Protein product: CSAGRGDTYYGYTF.

This clone was recorded a few times. V usage is TRBV6-1 and J usage is TRBJ1-1; D is possibly TRBD1 (5 bases). Between the trimmed V and J ends, which lost 0 bases and 9 bases, there was a span of 14 bases. CDR3 length: 14 amino acids. Germline loops: CDR1 MNHNS, CDR2 SASEGT. CDR3 sequence: CASSEAWPGKKAFF. CDR3 DNA: TGTGCCAGCAGTGAAGCCTGGCCAGGGAAAAAAGCTTTCTTT.

In this sample, this clone turned up once. The chain links TRBV7-2 to TRBJ2-6, with D possibly being TRBD1 or TRBD2 (5 bases each). Germline loops: CDR1 SGHTA, CDR2 FQGNSA. The CDR3 is 17 residues long. The V end was cut by 0 bases, the J end by 0 bases, with 9 bases between. CDR3 coding DNA: TGTGCCAGCAGCTTAGCGGGACGATCCTCTGGGGCCAACGTCCTGACTTTC. Translating it yields CASSLAGRSSGANVLTF.

The J gene is TRBJ1-2, the V gene TRBV2; no reliable D call. The germline gives CDR1 SNHLY, CDR2 FYNNEI. This CDR3 is 11 amino acids long. V was trimmed by 5 bases and J by 11 bases, leaving 12 bases between them. CDR3 loop: CASSPAGGYTF. The CDR3 nucleotides are TGTGCCAGCAGTCCCGCCGGTGGTTACACCTTC.

This rearrangement joins TRBV19 to TRBJ2-3; either TRBD1 or TRBD2 may supply D (5 bases each). Trimming took off 7 bases at V and 1 base at J, with 15 bases between the two ends. The V gene's germline CDR1 is LNHDA and CDR2 SQIVND (reference sequence). CDR3 length: 15 residues. CDR3 residues: CASKRTGPGTDTQYF. In DNA, the CDR3 is TGTGCCAGTAAGCGGACGGGGCCCGGCACAGATACGCAGTATTTT.

The chain combines TRBV7-2 with TRBJ1-6; TRBD1 matches 11 bases. J was trimmed by 10 bases and V by 3 bases; bases with no gene match: 5. Per the germline V gene, CDR1 is SGHTA and CDR2 is FQGNSA. This CDR3 is 15 amino acids long. This chain's CDR3 is CASSFRTGGYSPLHF. The CDR3 bases are TGTGCCAGCAGCTTCCGGACAGGGGGCTACTCACCCCTCCACTTT. The whole variable domain, remainder taken from reference TRBV7-2 and TRBJ1-6, is GAGVSQSPSNKVTEKGKDVELRCDPISGHTALYWYRQSLGQGLEFLIYFQGNSAPDKSGLPSDRFSAERTGGSVSTLTIQRTQQEDSAVYLCASSFRTGGYSPLHFGNGTRLTVT.

The DNA of the CDR3 is TGTGCCAGCAGTTTACACTTGTCGGAGCAGGGAAAGGAGGGCTACACCTTC. It specifies CASSLHLSEQGKEGYTF. The rearrangement joins TRBV27 to TRBJ1-2, with a tentative D call TRBD1 (5 bases). In germline, CDR1 is MNHEY, CDR2 SMNVEV (reference sequence). The CDR3 has 17 residues. The germline V and J ends were trimmed by 2 bases and 8 bases, with 24 bases remaining between them.

The V and J genes are TRBV18 and TRBJ2-1; TRBD2 matches 9 bases. CDR1 is KGHSH and CDR2 is LQKENI in the germline V gene. V lost 3 bases to trimming and J lost 2 bases; unmatched junction nucleotides: 5. This CDR3 spans 16 amino acids. The CDR3: CASSPKVAGAYNEQFF. The CDR3 DNA reads TGTGCCAGCTCACCTAAGGTAGCGGGGGCCTACAATGAGCAGTTCTTC.

The rearrangement uses TRBV25-1 and TRBJ1-2; D gene ambiguous. The CDR3 is 13 amino acids. CDR1 is MGHDK and CDR2 is SYGVNS in the germline V gene. V was shortened by 2 bases and J by 7 bases, with 11 bases between the two germline ends. CDR3 DNA sequence: TGTGCCAGCAGTGAAGACAATGTTTCTGGCTACACCTTC. Encoded protein: CASSEDNVSGYTF.

Only a few counts were recorded for this clone. The rearrangement links TRBV23-1 to TRBJ2-3, with 10 bases lining up with TRBD2. TRBV23-1 is an open reading frame whose function is uncertain. With 2 bases clipped from V and 5 bases from J, the junction kept 7 bases outside the gene matches. The CDR3 covers 16 residues. CDR3 loop: CASSQPSGGVEDTQYF. In DNA, the CDR3 is TGCGCCAGCAGTCAACCAAGCGGGGGGGTGGAAGATACGCAGTATTTT.

V usage is TRBV6-5 and J usage is TRBJ2-2; 8 bases are shared with TRBD2. This CDR3 comprises 14 residues. Germline values: CDR1 MNHEY, CDR2 SVGAGI. Losses at the gene ends were 6 bases for V and 7 bases for J; bases not matched to a gene: 7. The CDR3 reads CASSRPGTSGELFF. DNA for the CDR3: TGTGCCAGCAGCCGGCCGGGGACTAGCGGGGAGCTGTTTTTT.

The V gene is TRBV30, the J gene TRBJ1-2; no definite D call. The CDR3 runs 12 residues. Deletions cut 2 bases from V and 8 bases from J, with 12 bases between. Germline-derived CDR1 and CDR2 are GTSNPN and SVGIG (reference sequence). The CDR3 bases are TGTGCCTGGAGTTCGGACCAGTGGGGCTACACCTTC. Translated, it gives CAWSSDQWGYTF.

The DNA of the CDR3 is TGTGCTAGTGGTTACAGGGGTAGTTCACCCCTCCACTTT. Encoded protein: CASGYRGSSPLHF. V and J are TRBV12-5 and TRBJ1-6, with 7 bases lining up with TRBD1. Germline CDR1 reads LGHNT; CDR2 reads FRNRAP. The CDR3 sequence is 13 residues long. Trimming took 4 bases from V and 9 from J; bases not matched to a gene: 3.

The chain is built from TRBV9 and TRBJ2-7, with TRBD2 as a possible D gene (5 bases). The V gene's germline CDR1 is SGDLS and CDR2 YYNGEE. The V end lost 1 base, the J end lost 6 bases, and 14 bases lay between the germline ends. This CDR3 has 14 residues. As DNA, the CDR3 is TGTGCCAGCAGCGTATCCAGCGGAATATCCGAGCAGTACTTC. This sequence encodes CASSVSSGISEQYF.

This clone was seen a few times. The chain has TRBV6-1 and TRBJ2-4; 7 nucleotides align to TRBD1. Germline trimming cut 6 bases from V and 8 bases from J; bases unmatched to any gene: 13. Germline assignment: CDR1 MNHNS and CDR2 SASEGT. This CDR3 spans 15 amino acids. The CDR3 here is CASSPGRQGIDIQYF. The CDR3 coding sequence is TGTGCCAGCAGCCCCGGAAGACAGGGAATAGACATTCAGTACTTC.

J is TRBJ1-6 and V is TRBV6-5; 8 bases map to TRBD1. Per germline, CDR1 MNHEY and CDR2 SVGAGI. The CDR3 runs 14 residues. V lost 2 bases to trimming and J lost 9 bases; unmatched junction nucleotides: 3. The CDR3 DNA is TGTGCCAGCAGTTACGGGACAGGCGGTTCACCCCTCCACTTT. This encodes CASSYGTGGSPLHF.

In this sample, this clone turned up a few times. This chain connects TRBV9 to TRBJ1-3; D gene ambiguous. This CDR3 region has 16 residues. Trimming cost V 2 bases and J 4 bases, with 16 bases left between them. Germline V gene sequence: CDR1 SGDLS, CDR2 YYNGEE. CDR3 sequence (DNA): TGTGCCAGCAGCGTTTCCCCGGTCGCTCCGGGAAACACCATATATTTT. Translating it yields CASSVSPVAPGNTIYF.

V and J are TRBV5-1 and TRBJ2-5; 13 bases match TRBD2. CDR3 size: 15 residues. Trimming at V came to 5 bases and at J to 3 bases, leaving 4 bases not matched to a gene. CDR1 is SGHRS and CDR2 is YFSETQ in the germline V gene. The CDR3 region is CASSPGLAGEETQYF. DNA of the CDR3: TGCGCCAGCAGTCCAGGACTAGCGGGGGAAGAGACCCAGTACTTC. Full variable domain (outside the CDR3, taken from reference TRBV5-1 and TRBJ2-5): KAGVTQTPRYLIKTRGQQVTLSCSPISGHRSVSWYQQTPGQGLQFLFEYFSETQRNKGNFPGRFSGRQFSNSRSEMNVSTLELGDSALYLCASSPGLAGEETQYFGPGTRLLVL.

The gene calls are TRBV5-4 and TRBJ2-5, with 9 positions matching TRBD1. This CDR3 spans 16 amino acids. The germline gives CDR1 SGHNT, CDR2 YYREEE (reference sequence). The trim removed 3 bases at V and 0 bases at J, leaving 6 bases unmatched. The CDR3 loop is CASSSPTGGNQETQYF. The CDR3 coding sequence is TGTGCCAGCAGCTCGCCGACAGGGGGAAACCAAGAGACCCAGTACTTC.

This clone was seen more than once but under ten times. This chain links TRBV7-8 with TRBJ2-4; possibly TRBD2 for D (5 bases). Germline loops: CDR1 SGHVS, CDR2 FQNEAQ. This CDR3 is built from 15 residues. V lost 1 base and J 0 bases, leaving 7 bases between the germline ends. The CDR3 loop is CASSLGELAKNIQYF. CDR3 DNA: TGTGCCAGCAGCTTAGGGGAGTTAGCCAAAAACATTCAGTACTTC.

The chain joins TRBV9 to TRBJ2-3; possible D gene TRBD2, 6 bases. The CDR3 runs to 15 residues. Germline lookup yields CDR1 SGDLS and CDR2 YYNGEE. Trimming stripped 0 bases from V and 7 bases from J, with 15 bases between. CDR3 nucleotides: TGTGCCAGCAGCGTAGGGAGGGGTGGATCCTATACGCAGTATTTT. Translated: CASSVGRGGSYTQYF.

The rearrangement links TRBV5-1 to TRBJ2-7; 8 nucleotides line up with TRBD1. The CDR3 has 14 residues. Germline CDR1 is SGHRS and CDR2 is YFSETQ. J was trimmed by 3 bases and V by 4 bases; bases with no gene match: 6. CDR3 protein: CASSRGQEFYEQYF. The CDR3 nucleotides read TGCGCCAGCAGCAGGGGACAGGAGTTCTACGAGCAGTACTTC.

There are a few counts of this clone. The V call is TRBV4-1, the J call TRBJ2-1, with D possibly TRBD1 on 6 matching bases. This CDR3 comprises 12 residues. V lost 8 bases and J 9 bases, leaving 14 bases between the germline ends. Germline assignment: CDR1 MGHRA and CDR2 YSYEKL. CDR3 protein: CASYRDGGEQFF. The CDR3, as DNA: TGCGCCAGCTACAGGGACGGCGGTGAGCAGTTCTTC.

The chain carries TRBV27 and TRBJ1-2; D unclear. The CDR3 covers 14 residues. Germline lookup yields CDR1 MNHEY and CDR2 SMNVEV (reference sequence). V shed 5 bases and J shed 4 bases, with 14 bases lying between them. The CDR3 here is CASSPPRGGYGYTF. The CDR3 DNA is TGTGCCAGCAGTCCCCCTCGCGGAGGCTATGGCTACACCTTC.

A remark on this clone: Other DNA sequences from this sample encode an identical CDR3 as well. The chain has TRBV30 and TRBJ1-5; D is uncertain. Deletions cut 3 bases from V and 0 bases from J, with 3 bases between. The CDR3 contains 12 residues. Germline CDR1 GTSNPN, CDR2 SVGIG (reference sequence). CDR3 nucleotide sequence: TGTGCCTGGAGCGGTAGCAATCAGCCCCAGCATTTT. Its protein is CAWSGSNQPQHF.